The sequence of this T cell receptor beta chain was determined in a study of shared T cell receptors in the human thymus. The CDR3 length is 13 residues. Germline CDR1 is MNHEY and CDR2 is SVGAGI. V lost 8 bases, J lost 3 bases, and 6 bases stayed unmatched. Measured with immunoSEQ multiplex PCR; TCRdb has only the in-frame clones, and not every one. There are about 380,000 clones in the sample; around 95% occur only once, and roughly 0.02% lies in the top ten. The chain recombines TRBV6-5 with TRBJ1-1, with 7 bases matching TRBD1. The TCR was taken from a human donor. Sequenced input: thymocytes. CDR3 in amino acids: CASGGTAYTEAFF. The DNA for the CDR3 is TGTGCCAGCGGCGGGACAGCCTACACTGAAGCTTTCTTT.